The 30 T cell receptor beta chains given below trace back to one sample, sequenced in a study of shared clonotypes between healthy human individuals. The protocol was immunoSEQ multiplex PCR, while the TCRdb copy is restricted to in-frame clones and leaves out a portion. The sample gives 2 million to 2.5 million clones, roughly 92% of which show up once; approximately 0.39% is in the top ten. What was sequenced was naive CD4+ T cells from PBMCs. Noted subset: CD45RA+ positively selected. These receptor sequences come from a man between 18 and 29 years old in good health. Some clones in this sample may be carry-over from other donors' samples.

The chain uses TRBV5-8 and TRBJ2-5, with D tentatively TRBD2 (6 bases). The CDR3 is 13 residues long. The germline V and J ends were trimmed by 0 bases and 4 bases, with 7 bases remaining between them. Germline assignment: CDR1 SGHTS and CDR2 YDEGEE. CDR3: CASSLDGRETQYF. The CDR3 DNA follows: TGTGCCAGCAGCTTGGACGGGAGAGAGACCCAGTACTTC.

CDR3 in DNA: TGCGCCAGCAGTGAGTCGGGGGGCCTATTACGCGAGCAGTACTTC. This translates into CASSESGGLLREQYF. The V and J genes are TRBV10-2 and TRBJ2-7; D tentatively reads TRBD1 or TRBD2 (6 bases each). This CDR3 has 15 amino acids. The V gene lost 0 bases and the J gene lost 6 bases, with 15 bases spanning the gap. Germline V lookup: CDR1 WSHSY, CDR2 SAAADI.

The V gene is TRBV5-8, the J gene TRBJ1-2; TRBD1 matches at 7 bases. Germline CDR1 reads SGHTS; CDR2 reads YDEGEE. CDR3 length: 14 amino acids. The V and J ends lost 6 bases and 5 bases, in that order; junction bases with no gene match: 10. CDR3 in amino acids: CASIRQGVLYGYTF. In DNA, the CDR3 is TGTGCCAGCATCAGGCAGGGGGTTCTGTATGGCTACACCTTC.

The chain links TRBV7-9 to TRBJ2-1; a weak D match, TRBD2 (6 bases). Trimming left V 5 bases short and J 7 bases short, with 15 bases between. Germline V gene data show CDR1 as SEHNR and CDR2 as FQNEAQ (reference sequence). The CDR3 is 14 amino acids. The CDR3 sequence: CASSLSGGANEQFF. CDR3 nucleotides: TGTGCCAGCAGCCTCTCCGGGGGAGCGAATGAGCAGTTCTTC.

The gene calls are TRBV28 and TRBJ2-5, with D maybe TRBD2 (6 bases). The V end was cut by 6 bases, the J end by 5 bases, with 22 bases between. The CDR3 length is 16 residues. The germline CDR1 and CDR2 sequences are MDHEN and SYDVKM. CDR3 bases: TGTGCCAGCAGGACCTCCGGGACCTGGGGGGAGGAGACCCAGTACTTC. The encoded protein is CASRTSGTWGEETQYF.

The V and J genes are TRBV5-1 and TRBJ2-7; 8 bases agree with TRBD1. The CDR3 is 14 residues long. Losses at the gene ends were 2 bases for V and 2 bases for J; bases not matched to a gene: 3. Per germline, CDR1 SGHRS and CDR2 YFSETQ. CDR3 loop: CASSFQGAAYEQYF. Written as DNA, the CDR3 is TGCGCCAGCAGCTTTCAGGGGGCCGCCTACGAGCAGTACTTC.

The chain has TRBV30 and TRBJ2-5; 8 bases fit TRBD1. The J segment lost 7 bases and the V segment lost 2 bases, leaving 6 bases of the junction unmatched. CDR3 length: 13 residues. Germline CDR1 is GTSNPN and CDR2 is SVGIG (reference sequence). The DNA of the CDR3 is TGTGCCTGGAGTAAGACAGGGGCGGGGACCCAGTACTTC. Translating it yields CAWSKTGAGTQYF.

The rearrangement uses TRBV27 and TRBJ2-3; D might be TRBD1 or TRBD2, each matching 5 bases. The CDR3 contains 16 residues. V gave up 9 bases and J gave up 7 bases, with 26 bases separating them. Per the germline V gene, CDR1 is MNHEY and CDR2 is SMNVEV (reference sequence). CDR3 nucleotides: TGTGCCAGTTCACCCCGGCTAGCAGAAGGGGCAAATACGCAGTATTTT. Translating it yields CASSPRLAEGANTQYF.

The chain uses TRBV7-9 and TRBJ2-7, with 11 nucleotides matching TRBD2. This CDR3 region has 14 residues. Per germline, CDR1 SEHNR and CDR2 FQNEAQ (reference sequence). After removal of 5 bases from V and 5 bases from J, the junction contained 5 bases not matched to a gene. DNA for the CDR3: TGTGCCAGCAGCCGGCTAGCGGGAGGCCACGAGCAGTACTTC. Translating gives CASSRLAGGHEQYF.

A word on this clone: The same CDR3 is also encoded by other DNA sequences in this sample. V is TRBV6-5 and J is TRBJ2-7, with 8 bases aligning to TRBD1. The CDR3 loop spans 14 amino acids. Germline CDR1 reads MNHEY; CDR2 reads SVGAGI. Unmatched junction bases numbered 6, after V lost 5 bases and J lost 3 bases. The CDR3 reads CASSPGTGYYEQYF. CDR3 DNA sequence: TGTGCCAGCAGTCCCGGGACAGGATACTACGAGCAGTACTTC.

Of note for this clone: Other DNA sequences within the sample encode an identical CDR3. The chain combines TRBV5-1 with TRBJ2-5; 7 nucleotides match TRBD1. The CDR3 contains 14 residues. The trim removed 2 bases at V and 1 base at J, leaving 2 bases unmatched. Germline CDR1 and CDR2: SGHRS and YFSETQ. CDR3 in amino acids: CASSFRQGQETQYF. The CDR3 DNA is TGCGCCAGCAGCTTCCGACAGGGCCAAGAGACCCAGTACTTC.

V gene TRBV19 combines with J gene TRBJ1-2; 9 nucleotides agree with TRBD1. Trimming cost V 7 bases and J 1 base; bases outside gene matches: 7. Looked up from germline, CDR1 is LNHDA and CDR2 is SQIVND (reference sequence). The CDR3 loop spans 15 amino acids. The CDR3 region has the DNA TGTGCCAGTAAGGGACCGGACAGGGGTAACTATGGCTACACCTTC. This codes for CASKGPDRGNYGYTF.

The chain has TRBV28 and TRBJ1-2; tentative D call: TRBD1 (6 bases). This CDR3 is 15 amino acids long. Trimming shortened V by 4 bases and J by 6 bases, and 18 bases separated the two germline ends. The V gene's germline CDR1 is MDHEN and CDR2 SYDVKM. The CDR3 bases are TGTGCCAGCAGTTCCCCACGGAGAGGGGGAGATGGCTACACCTTC. It translates to CASSSPRRGGDGYTF.

This rearrangement joins TRBV6-5 to TRBJ2-5; 8 bases agree with TRBD1. The better agreement between TRBJ2-7 and the DNA end casts doubt on the J call. The length of the CDR3 is 12 residues. Germline V gene data show CDR1 as MNHEY and CDR2 as SVGAGI. As DNA, the CDR3 is TGTGCCAGCAACGGACAGGGAGGCGAGCAGTACTTC. It codes for CASNGQGGEQYF.

CDR3 DNA sequence: TGTGCCAGCAGCACCCAACCCTTGACCTACGAGCAGTACTTC. It is translated as CASSTQPLTYEQYF. The chain is built from TRBV28 and TRBJ2-7; D remains unclear. Trimming took off 6 bases at V and 2 bases at J, with 14 bases between the two ends. This CDR3 has 14 residues. From germline, CDR1 is MDHEN and CDR2 SYDVKM.

V and J are TRBV5-4 and TRBJ2-7, with 13 bases aligning to TRBD2. This CDR3 is built from 15 residues. The J segment lost 5 bases and the V segment lost 2 bases, leaving 4 bases of the junction unmatched. The germline V gene has CDR1 SGHNT and CDR2 YYREEE (reference sequence). The CDR3 is CASSFGTSGTHEQYF. CDR3 nucleotides: TGTGCCAGCAGCTTCGGGACTAGCGGGACTCACGAGCAGTACTTC.

The chain uses TRBV19 and TRBJ2-1, with D possibly being TRBD2 (6 bases). In germline, CDR1 is LNHDA, CDR2 SQIVND (reference sequence). The V gene lost 7 bases and the J gene lost 6 bases, with 19 bases spanning the gap. The CDR3 spans 15 residues. The CDR3 bases are TGTGCCAGTACTCGAATACCCCGGGGGAGCAATGAGCAGTTCTTC. It yields the protein CASTRIPRGSNEQFF.

This chain connects TRBV6-1 to TRBJ2-3, with D unclear. Germline loops: CDR1 MNHNS, CDR2 SASEGT. The CDR3 spans 13 residues. V lost 4 bases, J lost 6 bases, and 11 bases lay in between. The CDR3 DNA sequence: TGTGCCAGCAGTGTGATTACAGCGGATACGCAGTATTTT. Residues: CASSVITADTQYF.

The chain is built from TRBV4-1 and TRBJ1-5; 8 bases match TRBD1. The CDR3 runs to 17 residues. Germline V lookup: CDR1 MGHRA, CDR2 YSYEKL. Trimming removed 1 base from V and 5 bases from J; junction bases left unmatched: 10. The CDR3 bases are TGCGCCAGCAGCCAAGGCTTGACAGGGGCGAGAGATCAGCCCCAGCATTTT. Amino acid sequence: CASSQGLTGARDQPQHF.

CDR3 sequence (DNA): TGTGCCAGTAGTATGGGGGCAGGGGCCCACTCTGGAAACACCATATATTTT. Encoded protein: CASSMGAGAHSGNTIYF. The chain links TRBV19 to TRBJ1-3, with D possibly being TRBD1 (6 bases). Germline V CDR1 and CDR2: LNHDA, SQIVND (reference sequence). The V end was cut by 3 bases, the J end by 0 bases, with 15 bases between. The CDR3 consists of 17 residues. The variable domain in full, with the rest retrieved from reference TRBV19 and TRBJ1-3, is DGGITQSPKYLFRKEGQNVTLSCEQNLNHDAMYWYRQDPGQGLRLIYYSQIVNDFQKGDIAEGYSVSREKKESFPLTVTSAQKNPTAFYLCASSMGAGAHSGNTIYFGEGSWLTVV.

The chain couples TRBV6-1 to TRBJ1-5; D remains ambiguous. CDR1 is MNHNS, CDR2 SASEGT, per germline. The CDR3 covers 14 residues. The V end lost 10 bases, the J end lost 0 bases, and 13 bases lay between the germline ends. The CDR3 DNA is TGTGCCACCGATAGGTCGAATAGCAATCAGCCCCAGCATTTT. Translation: CATDRSNSNQPQHF.

This clone was seen a few times. This chain connects TRBV29-1 to TRBJ1-5; no reliable D call. With 4 bases removed from V and 4 bases from J, the gap between germline ends came to 14 bases. The CDR3 extends over 14 amino acids. CDR1 is SQVTM and CDR2 is ANQGSEA in the germline V gene. The CDR3: CSVAGIGFNQPQHF. The DNA for the CDR3 is TGCAGCGTTGCGGGGATCGGATTTAATCAGCCCCAGCATTTT.

Concerning this clone: This CDR3 is also generated by other DNA sequences in the sample. The rearrangement uses TRBV6-1 and TRBJ1-2; D remains ambiguous. This CDR3 spans 11 amino acids. Germline CDR1 MNHNS, CDR2 SASEGT. Trimming cost V 4 bases and J 8 bases, with 8 bases left between them. The CDR3 is CASSVGYGYTF. Here the CDR3 DNA reads TGTGCCAGCAGTGTCGGTTACGGCTACACCTTC.

The V call is TRBV15, the J call TRBJ2-3; TRBD1 matches 9 bases. Losses at the gene ends were 5 bases for V and 4 bases for J; bases not matched to a gene: 7. The CDR3 totals 15 residues. Germline V gives CDR1 LNHNV, CDR2 YYDKDF (reference sequence). In nucleotides, the CDR3 is TGTGCCACCAGCGGATCCGGGACAGGGTCAGATACGCAGTATTTT. Translating gives CATSGSGTGSDTQYF.

CDR3 DNA: TGTGCCAGCAGTGGACAGGGGGCTAACAATCAGCCCCAGCATTTT. Its protein is CASSGQGANNQPQHF. The chain employs TRBV2 and TRBJ1-5, with 10 bases matching TRBD1. With V trimmed by 4 bases and J by 3 bases, 3 bases remained unmatched. The V gene's germline CDR1 is SNHLY and CDR2 FYNNEI. This CDR3 contains 15 residues.

As DNA, the CDR3 is TGTGCCAGCAGGCAGGGTTATGGTGGGAATGAGCAGTTCTTC. It specifies CASRQGYGGNEQFF. This sequence joins TRBV7-3 and TRBJ2-1; TRBD1 is a possible D gene (5 bases). Trimming cost V 6 bases and J 7 bases, with 16 bases left between them. Germline V CDR1 and CDR2: SGHTA, FQGTGA. This CDR3 has 14 residues.

This rearrangement joins TRBV30 to TRBJ2-1; 9 bases are a match to TRBD1. V shed 2 bases and J 6 bases; nucleotides not matched to a gene: 8. There are 15 residues in the CDR3. In germline, CDR1 is GTSNPN, CDR2 SVGIG (reference sequence). The CDR3 region has the DNA TGTGCCTGGAGTCTGGGACAGGGAGTACTCAATGAGCAGTTCTTC. Encoded protein: CAWSLGQGVLNEQFF.

This chain uses TRBV19 with TRBJ1-5; D uncertain. V was clipped by 8 bases and J by 7 bases, with 12 bases between them. This CDR3 has 12 amino acids. The germline V gene encodes CDR1 LNHDA and CDR2 SQIVND (reference sequence). CDR3 protein: CASSGIQQPQHF. In DNA form, the CDR3 reads TGTGCCAGTTCGGGTATTCAACAGCCCCAGCATTTT.

The chain is built from TRBV19 and TRBJ1-5; maybe TRBD1 (5 bases). Trimming shortened V by 5 bases and J by 0 bases, and 11 bases separated the two germline ends. Germline CDR1 is LNHDA and CDR2 is SQIVND (reference sequence). The CDR3 is made up of 15 amino acids. CDR3 region: CASSLTANSNQPQHF. CDR3 DNA: TGTGCCAGTAGTCTGACAGCTAATAGCAATCAGCCCCAGCATTTT.

This chain links TRBV11-2 with TRBJ2-7; D gene ambiguous. Germline V gives CDR1 SGHAT, CDR2 FQNNGV. V was trimmed by 5 bases and J by 6 bases, leaving 17 bases between them. This CDR3 region has 14 residues. The CDR3 sequence: CASSPLSGPGEQYF. DNA for the CDR3: TGTGCCAGCAGCCCCCTGTCAGGCCCGGGCGAGCAGTACTTC.